Listed below are T cell receptor beta chains from one sample, sequenced in a study of regulatory T cells in long-lasting Graves disease. TCRdb ran MiXCR on the multiplex PCR reads and lists one entry per CDR3 protein. Of hundreds of thousands of distinct CDR3 sequences in the sample, 20% to 25% were seen once. The material sequenced was peripheral blood mononuclear cells (PBMCs), taken when the disease was refractory, from a patient treated with antithyroid drugs. These receptor sequences come from a female donor with Graves disease. CDR3s include the opening cysteine and the closing phenylalanine or tryptophan. D genes are given only for firm matches. Clone size is not always given. Where it is, it says once, few, many or a class for expanded clones.

D gene,clone size,V gene,J gene,CDR3 DNA,CDR3 protein
TRBD1,-,TRBV28,TRBJ1-4,TGTGCCAGCAGTCTCGACAGGGGTGTGGAAAAACTGTTTTTT,CASSLDRGVEKLFF
-,-,TRBV20-1,TRBJ1-3,TGCAGTGCTCCGGGCCGGTTCTCTGGAAACACCATATATTTT,CSAPGRFSGNTIYF
-,many,TRBV6-1,TRBJ1-1,TGTGCCAGCACCCTTTTCGGGGTCCATGGCACTGAAGCTTTCTTT,CASTLFGVHGTEAFF
-,-,TRBV15,TRBJ1-6,TGTGCCACCAGCAGACAAACATCACCCGATTCACCCCTCCACTTT,CATSRQTSPDSPLHF
-,many,TRBV13,TRBJ2-7,TGTGCCAGCAGCTTATGGGACCACTCCTACGAGCAGTACTTC,CASSLWDHSYEQYF
-,-,TRBV28,TRBJ2-3,TGTGCCAGCAGTTTAAACGGGGGAGTTTCCACAGATACGCAGTATTTT,CASSLNGGVSTDTQYF
-,many,TRBV28,TRBJ2-4,TGTGCCAGCAGTTCTAGCGACAAAAACATTCAGTACTTC,CASSSSDKNIQYF
-,few,TRBV11-3,TRBJ2-7,TGTGCCAGCAGCCACTATAAGGGGAACTACGAGCAGTACTTC,CASSHYKGNYEQYF
-,few,TRBV28,TRBJ2-4,TGTGCCAGCAGCCCCGGGGGAGCCAAAAACATTCAGTACTTC,CASSPGGAKNIQYF
TRBD2,many,TRBV10-3,TRBJ2-7,TGTGCCATCAGTGAGTCGAAATTAGCGGGTTTCGCCTACGAGCAGTACTTC,CAISESKLAGFAYEQYF
TRBD1,-,TRBV7-7,TRBJ1-4,TGTGCTAGCGGCCGGGGACAGGGGGAAAAACTGCTTTTT,CASGRGQGEKLLF
TRBD2,-,TRBV6-1,TRBJ2-5,TGTGCCAGCAGAGGACTAGCGGGCGCTCAAGAGACCCAGTACTTC,CASRGLAGAQETQYF
TRBD1,-,TRBV4-3,TRBJ2-4,TGCGCCAGCAGCAAAGAAGGACAGGGCACGGTATTAGCCAAAAACATTCAGTACTTC,CASSKEGQGTVLAKNIQYF
TRBD1,-,TRBV20-1,TRBJ1-2,TGCAGTGCTAGCTCCTACCGGGACAGGGGGCAGGACTATGGCTACACCTTC,CSASSYRDRGQDYGYTF
-,many,TRBV6-1,TRBJ2-7,TGTGCCAGCAGTGAAGGTGCCCGAATCTCGGGCTACGAGCAGTACTTC,CASSEGARISGYEQYF
TRBD2,-,TRBV7-2,TRBJ2-3,TGTGCCAGCAGCTTAGCCCACCGACTAGCGGGAGGGCTGAATACGCAGTATTTT,CASSLAHRLAGGLNTQYF
TRBD1,many,TRBV6-1,TRBJ1-1,TGTGCCAGCAGTGAAGGAGACAGGGATGACACTGAAGCTTTCTTT,CASSEGDRDDTEAFF
-,many,TRBV28,TRBJ1-2,TGTGCCAGCAGTAGCCTCTTTGGGGGGGATGGCTACACCTTC,CASSSLFGGDGYTF
-,-,TRBV19,TRBJ1-5,TGTGCCAGTAGTATGCTTCAGGGCGTTCAGCCCCAGCATTTT,CASSMLQGVQPQHF
TRBD1,many,TRBV28,TRBJ1-2,TGTGCCAGCAGTTCAGAGGGACAGCACTATGGCTACACCTTC,CASSSEGQHYGYTF
TRBD1,many,TRBV20-1,TRBJ2-7,TGCAGTGCTAGAGGACAGGGGGCCTACGAGCAGTACTTC,CSARGQGAYEQYF
-,-,TRBV7-2,TRBJ2-7,TGTGCCAGCAGCCTCGGGTGGACCTACGAGCAGTACTTC,CASSLGWTYEQYF
-,few,TRBV19,TRBJ1-1,TGTGCCAGTATGGCGGCGTGGGACACTGAAGCTTTCTTT,CASMAAWDTEAFF
-,few,TRBV28,TRBJ2-6,TGTGCCAGCACTCTGGACAGAGCTGGGGCCAACGTCCTGACTTTC,CASTLDRAGANVLTF
TRBD1,many,TRBV7-9,TRBJ2-7,TGTGCCAGCAGCTTAGCTACCGGACAGGGGTCCTACGAGCAGTACTTC,CASSLATGQGSYEQYF
-,few,TRBV9,TRBJ2-1,TGTGCCAGCAGCGTAGGCGGGATCTCCTACAATGAGCAGTTCTTC,CASSVGGISYNEQFF
-,-,TRBV29-1,TRBJ1-1,TGCAGCGTCGAAGGACAGTACACTGAAGCTTTCTTT,CSVEGQYTEAFF
TRBD1,many,TRBV11-2,TRBJ1-2,TGTGCCAGCAGCACACACCGGGACAGCCACTATGGCTACACCTTC,CASSTHRDSHYGYTF
-,-,TRBV4-3,TRBJ2-7,TGCGCCAGCAGCCAAGATCCGGAACAGCGCTACGAGCAGTACTTC,CASSQDPEQRYEQYF
-,many,TRBV12-3/TRBV12-4,TRBJ1-2,TGTGCCAGCAGCAGTAGGAGGATTAACTATGGCTACACCTTC,CASSSRRINYGYTF
TRBD1,many,TRBV6-1,TRBJ1-5,TGTGCCAGCACTCCCCGTGGACAGGGGGTTAGTAGCAATCAGCCCCAGCATTTT,CASTPRGQGVSSNQPQHF
-,many,TRBV6-1,TRBJ1-2,TGTGCCAGCAGTGAGACAGCGAACTATGGCTACACCTTC,CASSETANYGYTF
-,many,TRBV7-8,TRBJ1-1,TGTGCCAGCAGCCCACGGCTACAGGGCACTGAAGCTTTCTTT,CASSPRLQGTEAFF
-,few,TRBV6-1,TRBJ2-5,TGTGCCAGCAGTGAAGAGGAAGAGTTGAAAAGGAACTTC,CASSEEEELKRNF
-,many,TRBV20-1,TRBJ2-5,TGCAGTGCCCTGCCAGGGTCCGTACAAGAGACCCAGTACTTC,CSALPGSVQETQYF
TRBD2,many,TRBV6-1,TRBJ2-7,TGTGCCAGCAGTGATGGGACTAGCGGGGCCTACGAGCAGTACTTC,CASSDGTSGAYEQYF
-,-,TRBV20-1,TRBJ1-3,TGCAGTGCCATGGACGGCTCTGGAAACACCATATATTTT,CSAMDGSGNTIYF
TRBD2,once,TRBV20-1,TRBJ2-1,TGCAGTGCTAGAGGACTAGCGGGATTAAATGAGCAGTTCTTC,CSARGLAGLNEQFF
-,many,TRBV19,TRBJ1-1,TGTGCCAGCAGTACGACAGGAAACACTGAAGCTTTCTTT,CASSTTGNTEAFF
TRBD1,few,TRBV19,TRBJ2-5,TGTGCCAGTAGTCGACTTACTGGACAGGGCGGGGAGACCCAGTACTTC,CASSRLTGQGGETQYF
-,few,TRBV5-1,TRBJ2-7,TGCGCCAGCACCTACACAGGGTACGAGCAGTACTTC,CASTYTGYEQYF
TRBD1,-,TRBV24-1,TRBJ2-2,TGTGCCACCAGTGATGATGGACAGGGACGAGGGGACACCGGGGAGCTGTTTTTT,CATSDDGQGRGDTGELFF
-,many,TRBV12-3/TRBV12-4,TRBJ1-1,TGTGCCAGCAGCTTAGCCACTGAAGCTTTCTTT,CASSLATEAFF
-,many,TRBV2,TRBJ2-7,TGTGCCAGCATGGGGGACGAAAATGGGGTTAAACCCTCGGACGAGCAGTACTTC,CASMGDENGVKPSDEQYF
-,many,TRBV7-9,TRBJ1-1,TGTGCCAGCAGCCCCAGAGAGTCAGGACCTTATACTGAAGCTTTCTTT,CASSPRESGPYTEAFF
-,many,TRBV13,TRBJ2-5,TGTGCCAGCAGAACAGGGGCGGGGGAGACCCAGTACTTC,CASRTGAGETQYF
-,-,TRBV9,TRBJ2-2,TGTGCCAGCAGCGTAGCAATCGGGGAGCTGTTTTTT,CASSVAIGELFF
-,many,TRBV11-2,TRBJ2-2,TGTGCCAGCACCTCCCGTATAATAGCCACCGGGGAGCTGTTTTTT,CASTSRIIATGELFF
TRBD2,-,TRBV7-2,TRBJ2-7,TGTGCCAGCAGCTTAGCCTCTAGCGGGAAACAGTACTTC,CASSLASSGKQYF